The 29 T cell receptor beta chains reported below all come from one sample, sequenced in a study of T cell changes during pregnancy in multiple sclerosis. The table came from immunoSEQ multiplex PCR; TCRdb's copy has only in-frame clones and leaves some out. The sample lists approximately 71,000 clones; roughly 92% were seen once. The sample in question was peripheral blood, obtained in the third trimester of pregnancy. All receptors derive from a female donor with multiple sclerosis, enrolled in a pregnancy study.

This chain's CDR3 is CASRPGQGSYEQYF. CDR3 nucleotide sequence: TGTGCCAGCAGACCCGGACAGGGCTCCTACGAGCAGTACTTC. The V call is TRBV6-5, the J call TRBJ2-7; 8 bases align to TRBD1. The junction had 4 bases not matched to a gene; V was cut back by 6 bases and J by 0 bases. The CDR3 consists of 14 residues. CDR1 and CDR2 (germline): MNHEY, SVGAGI.

This rearrangement joins TRBV30 to TRBJ2-3, with a tentative D call TRBD1 (6 bases). Trimming removed 5 bases at V and 0 bases at J, with 15 bases between. This CDR3 comprises 15 residues. Germline CDR1 GTSNPN, CDR2 SVGIG (reference sequence). The CDR3 region has the DNA TGTGCCTGGGCGACTCGGACAGTTAGCACAGATACGCAGTATTTT. Translating gives CAWATRTVSTDTQYF.

The chain is built from TRBV16 and TRBJ1-2, with D possibly TRBD1 on 6 matching bases. CDR3 length equals 13 residues. Deletions cut 5 bases from V and 2 bases from J, with 9 bases between. Germline-derived CDR1 and CDR2 are KGHSY and FQNENV. CDR3 in amino acids: CASSFDRNYGYTF. The CDR3 DNA reads TGTGCCAGCAGCTTCGACAGGAACTATGGCTACACCTTC.

The chain joins TRBV12-2 to TRBJ2-7; TRBD2 is the table's D call and was not checked against the DNA. TRBV12-2 is a pseudogene locus. CDR3 length: 16 residues. CDR3 sequence: CASPLPARETVCEQYF. The CDR3 DNA sequence: TGTGCAAGTCCGCTTCCTGCTCGGGAAACCGTGTGCGAGCAGTACTTC.

This clone was detected a few times. The genes are TRBV4-2 and TRBJ1-5; TRBD1 agrees at 7 bases. The V segment lost 4 bases and the J segment 4 bases; nucleotides outside the gene matches: 10. CDR3 length: 16 residues. The germline V gene has CDR1 LGHNA and CDR2 YNFKEQ. The CDR3 DNA reads as TGTGCCAGCAGCCCTGGGGCGTCAGGGGGGAATCAGCCCCAGCATTTT. This encodes CASSPGASGGNQPQHF.

This clone was seen just once. The rearrangement links TRBV5-1 to TRBJ2-1; D is undetermined. This CDR3 spans 13 amino acids. From germline, CDR1 is SGHRS and CDR2 YFSETQ. The V and J ends lost 0 bases and 8 bases respectively, with 9 bases between them. This chain's CDR3 is CASSLVSSDEQFF. CDR3 sequence (DNA): TGCGCCAGCAGCTTGGTGTCGTCGGATGAGCAGTTCTTC.

The chain employs TRBV30 and TRBJ2-1, with TRBD2 matching over 10 bases. The CDR3 has 14 amino acids. CDR1 is GTSNPN, CDR2 SVGIG, per germline (reference sequence). Germline trimming cut 3 bases from V and 4 bases from J; bases unmatched to any gene: 3. Here the CDR3 DNA reads TGTGCCTGGAGACTAGCGGGGCAATACAATGAGCAGTTCTTC. This gives the protein CAWRLAGQYNEQFF.

CDR3 sequence reads: CASSTGSGNTEAFF. The CDR3 nucleotides are TGTGCCAGCAGTACAGGGAGCGGGAACACTGAAGCTTTCTTT. The chain is built from TRBV28 and TRBJ1-1; tentatively, D is TRBD1 (6 bases). The germline gives CDR1 MDHEN, CDR2 SYDVKM. The CDR3 has 14 residues. Trimming stripped 5 bases from V and 1 base from J, with 11 bases between.

This clone has a handful of counts. This chain joins TRBV9 and TRBJ2-5; 8 nucleotides match TRBD2. Trimming at V came to 0 bases and at J to 5 bases, leaving 6 bases not matched to a gene. The CDR3 covers 15 residues. Germline CDR1 and CDR2: SGDLS and YYNGEE. This CDR3 is CASSVAGGPGETQYF. In DNA, the CDR3 is TGTGCCAGCAGCGTAGCGGGAGGGCCGGGGGAGACCCAGTACTTC.

V is TRBV5-6 and J is TRBJ2-7; 9 bases match TRBD2. The germline CDR1 and CDR2 sequences are SGHDT and YYEEEE. V lost 0 bases and J lost 3; bases outside the gene matches: 7. The CDR3 is 16 amino acids. The CDR3, as DNA: TGTGCCAGCAGCTTGGCCGGGCGGGAGGGGGTCTACGAGCAGTACTTC. Amino acid sequence: CASSLAGREGVYEQYF.

The chain links TRBV5-1 to TRBJ2-2, with 8 bases that match TRBD2. This CDR3 comprises 16 residues. Germline trimming cut 4 bases from V and 2 bases from J; bases unmatched to any gene: 7. Germline lookup yields CDR1 SGHRS and CDR2 YFSETQ. CDR3 DNA sequence: TGCGCCAGCAGCCGCATAGCGGGGCTAAACACCGGGGAGCTGTTTTTT. The encoded protein is CASSRIAGLNTGELFF.

The count of this clone is one. This same CDR3 is encoded by further DNA sequences in the sample. V gene TRBV6-5 combines with J gene TRBJ2-2; D ambiguous. This CDR3 region has 15 residues. In germline, CDR1 is MNHEY, CDR2 SVGAGI. The V gene lost 2 bases and the J gene lost 5 bases, with 12 bases spanning the gap. The CDR3: CASSYMLAVTGELFF. DNA for the CDR3: TGTGCCAGCAGTTACATGCTGGCGGTAACCGGGGAGCTGTTTTTT.

The V and J genes are TRBV28 and TRBJ2-1, with 12 nucleotides matching TRBD2. CDR3 length equals 14 residues. CDR1 is MDHEN and CDR2 is SYDVKM in the germline V gene. V lost 8 bases to trimming and J lost 8 bases; unmatched junction nucleotides: 7. Here the CDR3 reads CASGTSGLGDEQFF. Written as DNA, the CDR3 is TGTGCCAGCGGGACTAGCGGGTTGGGTGATGAGCAGTTCTTC.

The table lists this clone with a count of one. The V call is TRBV10-3, the J call TRBJ2-2; 8 positions agree with TRBD2. Germline lookup yields CDR1 ENHRY and CDR2 SYGVKD. The CDR3 extends over 16 amino acids. The junction had 8 bases not matched to a gene; V was cut back by 5 bases and J by 3 bases. For the CDR3, the DNA is TGTGCCATCAGTTTTTCGGCGGGAGGTGACACCGGGGAGCTGTTTTTT. Residues: CAISFSAGGDTGELFF.

The V call is TRBV4-2, the J call TRBJ1-4; D is ambiguous. V lost 1 base to trimming and J lost 3 bases, with 9 bases between them. The CDR3 is made up of 15 amino acids. Germline CDR1 and CDR2: LGHNA and YNFKEQ. Here the CDR3 DNA reads TGTGCCAGCAGCCAAGTCCGGGAGGCTAATGAAAAACTGTTTTTT. Its translation: CASSQVREANEKLFF.

The gene calls are TRBV2 and TRBJ1-4, with TRBD1 matching over 7 bases. The germline CDR1 and CDR2 sequences are SNHLY and FYNNEI. This CDR3 has 14 amino acids. The V gene end was trimmed by 7 bases and the J gene end by 5 bases; junction bases not matched to a gene: 7. The CDR3, as DNA: TGTGCCAGCAAATACGGGACAGACAATGAAAAACTGTTTTTT. This codes for CASKYGTDNEKLFF.

This chain links TRBV9 with TRBJ2-3, with 9 bases identical to TRBD2. CDR1 SGDLS and CDR2 YYNGEE come from the germline V gene. V shed 0 bases, J shed 4 bases, and the junction held 6 bases outside the gene matches. CDR3 length: 16 amino acids. Here the CDR3 DNA reads TGTGCCAGCAGCGTAGTGGGACTAGCTTACGCAGATACGCAGTATTTT. It specifies CASSVVGLAYADTQYF.

J is TRBJ2-3 and V is TRBV29-1; the D gene is possibly TRBD2 (6 bases). This CDR3 contains 14 residues. Between the trimmed V and J ends, which lost 6 bases and 4 bases, there was a span of 17 bases. The V gene's germline CDR1 is SQVTM and CDR2 ANQGSEA. CDR3 region: CSVGGGPTADTQYF. The CDR3 DNA sequence: TGCAGCGTGGGAGGCGGGCCAACGGCAGATACGCAGTATTTT.

The chain uses TRBV20-1 and TRBJ1-1, with a tentative D call TRBD1 (6 bases). This CDR3 region has 11 residues. V was clipped by 8 bases and J by 6 bases, with 13 bases between them. Looked up from germline, CDR1 is DFQATT and CDR2 is SNEGSKA (reference sequence). The CDR3 DNA reads TGCAGTTCTCCCAGGGGCGCTGAAGCTTTCTTT. Its protein product is CSSPRGAEAFF.

The V gene is TRBV5-6, the J gene TRBJ2-3; D unresolved. The germline gives CDR1 SGHDT, CDR2 YYEEEE. Trimming shortened V by 4 bases and J by 5 bases, and 11 bases separated the two germline ends. The CDR3 extends over 13 amino acids. DNA for the CDR3: TGTGCCAGCAGCCCCTACGAGGTAGATACGCAGTATTTT. The encoded protein is CASSPYEVDTQYF.

The chain joins TRBV30 to TRBJ1-5, with D possibly TRBD1 on 6 matching bases. The ends were cut back, 1 base at V and 5 bases at J, with 12 bases in the middle. From germline, CDR1 is GTSNPN and CDR2 SVGIG (reference sequence). The CDR3 spans 14 residues. Here the CDR3 reads CAWSGLGAYQPQHF. CDR3 nucleotides: TGTGCCTGGAGTGGGTTGGGGGCCTATCAGCCCCAGCATTTT.

CDR3 sequence: CASSIDRRGMTFF. The DNA for the CDR3 is TGTGCCAGTAGTATAGATCGCAGGGGGATGACTTTCTTT. The rearrangement uses TRBV19 and TRBJ1-1; 7 nucleotides align to TRBD1. CDR3 length: 13 amino acids. The ends lost 0 bases at V and 12 bases at J; junction bases unmatched: 7. Germline CDR1 is LNHDA and CDR2 is SQIVND (reference sequence).

The V gene is TRBV5-1, the J gene TRBJ2-6; D is unresolved. V was shortened by 2 bases and J by 1 base, with 4 bases between the two germline ends. CDR3 length equals 14 residues. Germline V gene lookup returns CDR1 SGHRS and CDR2 YFSETQ. The CDR3 sequence: CASSFSSGANVLTF. DNA for the CDR3: TGCGCCAGCAGCTTTAGTTCTGGGGCCAACGTCCTGACTTTC.

The chain has TRBV7-2 and TRBJ2-7, with 7 bases aligning to TRBD1. This CDR3 has 13 residues. V was clipped by 6 bases and J by 1 base; unmatched bases: 3. Germline V gene lookup returns CDR1 SGHTA and CDR2 FQGNSA. In nucleotides, the CDR3 is TGTGCCAGCAGATCGACAGGGTCCTACGAGCAGTACTTC. It codes for CASRSTGSYEQYF.

The rearrangement uses TRBV6-1 and TRBJ2-5, with 9 bases lining up with TRBD1. The V gene end was trimmed by 3 bases and the J gene end by 9 bases; junction bases not matched to a gene: 8. CDR1 is MNHNS and CDR2 is SASEGT in the germline V gene. CDR3 length equals 14 residues. The CDR3 protein is CASSEPGQGVAQYF. CDR3 sequence (DNA): TGTGCCAGCAGTGAGCCGGGACAGGGTGTGGCCCAGTACTTC.

Concerning this clone: The same CDR3 arises from other DNA sequences in this sample as well. The gene calls are TRBV5-1 and TRBJ2-1, with 8 positions matching TRBD2. This CDR3 is built from 18 residues. Trimming removed 0 bases from V and 0 bases from J; junction bases left unmatched: 8. Germline values: CDR1 SGHRS, CDR2 YFSETQ. CDR3 bases: TGCGCCAGCAGCTTGGGGCTAGCGGGTAAGAGCTCCTACAATGAGCAGTTCTTC. This codes for CASSLGLAGKSSYNEQFF.

V gene TRBV9 combines with J gene TRBJ2-1; 9 bases fit TRBD2. Germline V CDR1 and CDR2: SGDLS, YYNGEE. This CDR3 has 17 amino acids. With V trimmed by 2 bases and J by 7 bases, 13 bases remained unmatched. The CDR3 nucleotides read TGTGCCAGCAGCGTTGGAGGGACTAGCTGGAGGGCAAATGAGCAGTTCTTC. It specifies CASSVGGTSWRANEQFF.

The chain combines TRBV5-4 with TRBJ2-3, with 9 nucleotides matching TRBD2. The CDR3 runs to 16 residues. Germline lookup yields CDR1 SGHNT and CDR2 YYREEE (reference sequence). After removal of 4 bases from V and 1 base from J, the junction contained 7 bases not matched to a gene. CDR3 bases: TGTGCCAGCAGCACCATAGCGGGAGTTGGCACAGATACGCAGTATTTT. It codes for CASSTIAGVGTDTQYF.

The J gene is TRBJ2-1, the V gene TRBV7-2; 8 bases agree with TRBD2. The germline V gene encodes CDR1 SGHTA and CDR2 FQGNSA. The CDR3 loop spans 11 amino acids. V lost 6 bases to trimming and J lost 12 bases; unmatched junction nucleotides: 4. The CDR3 region has the DNA TGTGCCAGCAGACTAGCGGCCGCGCAGTTCTTC. Amino acid sequence: CASRLAAAQFF.